This T cell receptor (beta chain) was recovered during a study of cytomegalovirus exposure and HLA in healthy donors (TCRdb year 2017). Study-wide context: In an earlier analysis of fewer than 750 of the donors, 276 Gb of sequence data and 90 million to 120 million unique TCR beta sequences from about 179 million T cells were reported. Among around 400 genotyped donors of the cohort, an average of roughly 230,000 unique TCR beta nucleotide sequences was sequenced per donor, of which about 19% were non-productive. HLA typing covered class I and class II loci at four-digit resolution. About 320 gigabases of sequencing data and some 85 million unique TCR sequences were included in an early release covering about 700 HLA-typed donors. All discovery cohort repertoires had been generated using a single sequencing platform. To decide whether each TCR beta V gene segment behaved as functional or pseudogenic, an earlier analysis of over 500 of the donors relied on high-throughput TCR beta sequencing. Besides the first cohort of around 700 subjects, a separate validation cohort made up of 120 different subjects was used. Donor age, sex, ethnicity and CMV serostatus were compiled alongside the repertoire data. In the later analysis, no new phenotypic data were used to find candidate immune exposures; instead, reliance was placed on TCR beta sequences and their occurrence across donors. Four to six DR-DQ haplotypes were handled as single units for association and clustering, since linkage in the cohort was strong. To predict cytomegalovirus infection status, the study brought together high-throughput TCR immunosequencing, statistical association of individual TCRs with disease status, and machine learning. The genetic ancestry cluster associated with self-reported Caucasian donors included around four fifths of the roughly 380 genotyped donors. The number of donors typed differed by locus, with 629-630 for A, B, C, DRB1 and DQB1, around 560 for DQA1, over 600 for DPA1, and some 450 for DPB1. In a later analysis, previously published TCR beta repertoires from about 670 donors were re-analyzed and high-resolution HLA genotyping was added so that TCR occurrence patterns could be studied. The study aimed to test whether cataloging public T cell receptors could reveal signatures of past pathogen exposure. Genome-wide SNP genotypes for about 55% of the 666 donors were used in a later genetic analysis, which treated that subset as a discovery cohort. The T cell repertoires of roughly 660 subjects were profiled by immunosequencing and related to cytomegalovirus serostatus. What the research found in general, with its limitations: Presence/absence analyses assumed roughly uniform sequencing depth across donors, an assumption that may not hold. The sequencing pipeline was judged likely to have produced a cluster of highly shared sequence variants as a technical artifact. Three of the identified cytomegalovirus-associated TCR beta chains were confirmed in vitro to be specific for cytomegalovirus antigens. Some IMGT-functional V segments, including TRBV6-2 and TRBV6-3, could not be told apart with the 87-base-pair reads, so those segments were excluded. In a later analysis, most CMV-associated TCR beta chains were found to appear HLA-restricted, with HLA associations seemingly driven largely by CMV exposure. In a later genetic analysis, a missense DCLRE1C variant was associated with V-gene and J-gene trimming of TCR beta chains, and the association was replicated in an independent cohort. For the cohort, immune exposure information was limited to CMV serostatus. Cytomegalovirus status was reported to be diagnosed by the classifier with high specificity and sensitivity in both the original and validation cohorts. Only TCR beta chains were sequenced in this cohort, and the absence of alpha or paired-chain data limited detectable features. In a later analysis, TCR association rates were found to vary across HLA loci, with the most associated TCRs seen for DRB1 alleles and the fewest for HLA-C alleles. Compared with equally common non-associated chains, HLA-associated TCR beta chains in a later analysis were more clonally expanded and had lower generation probabilities. Most TCR sequences were seen in very few donors, while some public TCRs were found in many individuals. The study gave a list of around 170 TCR beta chains associated with cytomegalovirus. A further reported finding was that TCR beta sequences accurately predicted the HLA-A and HLA-B alleles for most subjects in the first cohort. Because some donors lacked HLA typing at each locus, the association tests relied only on the typed subset. When HLA alleles, especially DR and DQ, strongly co-occurred, TCR associations were difficult to assign to individual alleles. In a later analysis, 16,951 TCR beta sequences were associated with specific HLA alleles at a false discovery rate of 0.05. Linkage disequilibrium might explain the correlated functional status among segregating V segments, but an unknown experimental factor could not be ruled out. An earlier analysis of approximately 530 of the donors showed that most TCR beta V segments appeared in productive rearrangements either about 87% or about 30% of the time, which broadly matched IMGT annotations. According to a later analysis, parvovirus B19, influenza, CMV and Epstein-Barr virus appeared linked to several top co-occurrence clusters. Seventeen rarely observed V segments, including chromosome 9 orphons, were excluded from the earlier analysis of approximately 500 of the donors because counts were too low. It was suggested by the authors that the approach could potentially be generalized to other disease states and immunological phenotypes. A later genetic analysis reported fewer N-insertions in productive TCRs among donors in an Asian-associated ancestry cluster than the approximately 700-donor mean.

The cohort consisted of some 730 healthy bone marrow donors. At the time of sampling, all cohort members were nominally healthy, though unrecorded immune exposures were likely present. The donor was CMV seronegative and belonged to the group of under 400 seronegative cohort members. A peripheral blood sample was collected from each donor, and TCR beta sequencing was performed on peripheral blood mononuclear cells. The Qiagen DNeasy Blood Extraction Kit was used to extract genomic DNA from the blood cell samples. A remark on this clone: Its antigen target is currently unknown. No qualities accompany the bases; no much larger clone lies one base away.

As encoded in the germline V gene, CDR1 is SGDLS while CDR2 is YYNGEE. V and J are trimmed by 0 bases and 0 bases, and the gene matches miss 9 bases of the junction. The CDR3, from cysteine to phenylalanine, totals 20 residues. Only the CDR3 region is kept as DNA, spanning 60 bases read in frame from base 1. Library preparation employed the immunoSEQ multiplex PCR assay. A mixture of 60 forward primers for TCR Vbeta segments and 13 reverse primers for TCR Jbeta segments was used in the multiplex PCR. The CDR3 region of rearranged TCR beta genes was amplified from genomic DNA with a multiplex PCR assay. Amplified TCR beta libraries were sequenced as 87-base-pair reads on the Illumina HiSeq System. As for how the authors treated the data: A later analysis counted about 80 million unique TCR beta chains across the roughly 700 repertoires, and 10 million to 12 million of these chains were shared by at least two donors. Raw reads were error-corrected and collapsed into unique sequences by a nearest-neighbor algorithm in which closely related sequences were merged to remove PCR and sequencing errors. V, D and J gene segments were assigned by aligning CDR3 sequences to IMGT reference sequences. Each retained sequence needed at least a six-nucleotide match to both a V gene segment and a J gene segment. A rearrangement was called productive if the CDR3 had no stop codons and remained in frame with V and J, and every other rearrangement was called non-productive. Following IMGT convention, CDR3 was defined as the stretch from the second conserved V-encoded cysteine to the conserved J-encoded phenylalanine. The earlier analysis of fewer than 750 of the donors excluded sequences that lacked an unambiguous match to a single V gene segment. In an earlier analysis of almost 600 of the donors, a V segment was called functional when productive rearrangements were above 56.7%, and segregating when the standard deviation between donors exceeded 5%. A statistical classification framework was built for diagnosing cytomegalovirus status from the catalog of TCR beta chain sequences. In a later analysis, V and J genes were assigned by comparing TCR nucleotide sequences against IMGT/GENE-DB human TR gene sequences. A later analysis assigned CDR3 sequences and most-parsimonious VDJ recombination scenarios with the TCRdist pipeline. In a later analysis, every TCR beta chain was defined by the combination of its CDR3 amino acid sequence and its V-gene family, and reads without a unique V-gene family were dropped. A later analysis removed roughly 590 highly shared, low-generation-probability nucleotide sequences to deal with suspected cross-contamination and a sequencing artifact. In a later analysis, a clonal expansion index for each public chain was calculated from normalized within-repertoire ranks of inferred template counts. A later analysis computed generation probabilities with a VDJ recombination model fitted to out-of-frame rearrangements, and checked the results against IGoR. In a later analysis, TCR-TCR, TCR-HLA and TCR-CMV co-occurrence was scored with hypergeometric tests, and a repertoire-size bias correction was applied to TCR pairs. In a later analysis, false discovery rates were estimated by permuting HLA or CMV assignments 20 times. A later analysis grouped co-occurring TCRs with DBSCAN, adding TCRdist sequence similarity when clustering within HLA-allele-positive subsets. Co-occurrence clustering excluded repertoires with fewer than 30,000 or more than 120,000 public chains, plus five with anomalous nucleotide sharing. TCRdb carries this immuneACCESS record with in-frame sequences only. Its versions omit some clonotypes, under half of them owing to an unresolved V gene in the studies checked, with the rest unexplained. V, J and clone size were drawn from that table, and D and trimming were deduced from the DNA. This sample has some 41,000 clones in its table, and 45% to 60% of those were observed once. The ten largest clones represent roughly 6% of the sample.

Rearrangement joined TRBV9 to TRBJ2-6; 10 junctional bases match TRBD2. The origin of this receptor is a man in his fifties or sixties in good health and CMV-seronegative. The sample taken for sequencing was PBMCs. The nucleotide sequence is TGTGCCAGCAGCGTAGGTGATAGCGGGAGGAGGAGCTCTGGGGCCAACGTCCTGACTTTC. This gives the protein CASSVGDSGRRSSGANVLTF.